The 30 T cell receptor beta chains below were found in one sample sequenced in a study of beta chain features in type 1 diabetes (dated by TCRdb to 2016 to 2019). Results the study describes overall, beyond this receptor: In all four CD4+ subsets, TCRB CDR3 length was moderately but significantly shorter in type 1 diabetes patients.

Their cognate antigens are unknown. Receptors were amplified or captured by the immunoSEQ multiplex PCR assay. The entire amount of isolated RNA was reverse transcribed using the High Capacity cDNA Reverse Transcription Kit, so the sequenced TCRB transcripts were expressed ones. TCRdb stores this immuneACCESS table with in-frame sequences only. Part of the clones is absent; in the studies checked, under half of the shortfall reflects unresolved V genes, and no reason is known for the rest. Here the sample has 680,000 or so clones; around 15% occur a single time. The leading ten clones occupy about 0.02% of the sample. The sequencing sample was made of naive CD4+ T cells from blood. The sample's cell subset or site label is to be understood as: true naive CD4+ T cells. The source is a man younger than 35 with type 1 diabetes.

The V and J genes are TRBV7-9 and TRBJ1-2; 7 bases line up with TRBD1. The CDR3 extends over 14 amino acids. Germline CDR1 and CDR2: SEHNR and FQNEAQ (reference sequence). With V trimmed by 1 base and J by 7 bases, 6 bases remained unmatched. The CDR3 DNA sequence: TGTGCCAGCAGCTTAGAAACACCAGGGGGTGGCTACACCTTC. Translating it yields CASSLETPGGGYTF.

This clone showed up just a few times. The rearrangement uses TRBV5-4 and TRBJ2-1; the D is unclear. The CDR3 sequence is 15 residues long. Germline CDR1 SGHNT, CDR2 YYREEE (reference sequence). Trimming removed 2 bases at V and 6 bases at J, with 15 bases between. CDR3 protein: CASSLKALEANEQFF. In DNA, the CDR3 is TGTGCCAGCAGCTTAAAAGCTTTGGAAGCCAATGAGCAGTTCTTC.

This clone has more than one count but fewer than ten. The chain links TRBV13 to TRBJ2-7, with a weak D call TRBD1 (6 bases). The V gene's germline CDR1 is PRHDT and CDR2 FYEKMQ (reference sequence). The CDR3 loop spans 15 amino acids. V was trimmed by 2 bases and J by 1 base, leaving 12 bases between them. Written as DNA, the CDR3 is TGTGCCAGCAGCTTAACAGGGTGGGGGTCCTACGAGCAGTACTTC. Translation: CASSLTGWGSYEQYF. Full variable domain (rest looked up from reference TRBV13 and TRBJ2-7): AAGVIQSPRHLIKEKRETATLKCYPIPRHDTVYWYQQGPGQDPQFLISFYEKMQSDKGSIPDRFSAQQFSDYHSELNMSSLELGDSALYFCASSLTGWGSYEQYFGPGTRLTVT.

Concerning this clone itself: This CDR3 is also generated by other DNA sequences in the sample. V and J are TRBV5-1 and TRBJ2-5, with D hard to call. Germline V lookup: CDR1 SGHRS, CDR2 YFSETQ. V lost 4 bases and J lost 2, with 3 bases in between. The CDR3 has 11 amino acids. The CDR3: CASSRQETQYF. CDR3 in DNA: TGCGCCAGCAGCCGGCAAGAGACCCAGTACTTC.

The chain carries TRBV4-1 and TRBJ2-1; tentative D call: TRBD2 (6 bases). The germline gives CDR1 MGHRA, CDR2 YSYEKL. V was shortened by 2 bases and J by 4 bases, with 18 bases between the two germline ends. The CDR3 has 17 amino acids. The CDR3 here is CASSQLLATDAYNEQFF. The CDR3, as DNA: TGCGCCAGCAGCCAACTGCTAGCGACTGATGCTTACAATGAGCAGTTCTTC.

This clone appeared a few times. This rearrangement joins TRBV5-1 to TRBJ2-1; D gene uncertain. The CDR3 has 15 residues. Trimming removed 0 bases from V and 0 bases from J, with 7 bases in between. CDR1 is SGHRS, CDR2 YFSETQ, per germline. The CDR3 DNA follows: TGCGCCAGCAGCTTGGCCGATAGCTCCTACAATGAGCAGTTCTTC. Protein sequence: CASSLADSSYNEQFF.

CDR3: CASSIGLAGFYEQYF. The CDR3 DNA is TGTGCCAGCAGCATTGGACTAGCGGGCTTCTACGAGCAGTACTTC. The J gene is TRBJ2-7, the V gene TRBV5-4; TRBD2 aligns across 11 bases. Per the germline V gene, CDR1 is SGHNT and CDR2 is YYREEE (reference sequence). This CDR3 comprises 15 residues. J lost 3 bases, V lost 4 bases, and 6 bases had no gene match.

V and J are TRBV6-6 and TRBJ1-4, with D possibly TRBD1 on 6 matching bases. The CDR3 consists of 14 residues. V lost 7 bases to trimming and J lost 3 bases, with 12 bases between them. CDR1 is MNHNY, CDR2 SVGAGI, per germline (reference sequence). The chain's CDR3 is CASNTQGPNEKLFF. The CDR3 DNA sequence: TGTGCCAGCAATACACAGGGCCCTAATGAAAAACTGTTTTTT.

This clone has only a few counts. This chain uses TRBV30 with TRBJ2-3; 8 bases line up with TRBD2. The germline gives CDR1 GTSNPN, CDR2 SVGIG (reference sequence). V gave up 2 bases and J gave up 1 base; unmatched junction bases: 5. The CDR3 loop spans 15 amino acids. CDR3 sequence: CAWSRGGLGTDTQYF. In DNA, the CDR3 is TGTGCCTGGAGTAGGGGGGGACTAGGCACAGATACGCAGTATTTT.

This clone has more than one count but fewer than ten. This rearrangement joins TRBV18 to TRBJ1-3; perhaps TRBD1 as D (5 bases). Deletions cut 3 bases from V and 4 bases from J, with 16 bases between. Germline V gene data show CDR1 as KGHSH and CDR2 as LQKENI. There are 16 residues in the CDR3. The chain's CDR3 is CASSPSFIGVGNTIYF. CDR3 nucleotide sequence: TGTGCCAGCTCACCGTCGTTTATAGGGGTCGGAAACACCATATATTTT.

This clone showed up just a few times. CDR3 region: CASSLVSSGGRGTYEQYF. For the CDR3, the DNA is TGCGCCAGCAGCTTGGTTTCGTCAGGCGGAAGGGGGACCTACGAGCAGTACTTC. The V and J genes are TRBV5-1 and TRBJ2-7; TRBD1 is a possible D gene (6 bases). CDR1 is SGHRS and CDR2 is YFSETQ in the germline V gene. V was clipped by 0 bases and J by 2 bases, with 21 bases between them. This CDR3 region has 18 residues.

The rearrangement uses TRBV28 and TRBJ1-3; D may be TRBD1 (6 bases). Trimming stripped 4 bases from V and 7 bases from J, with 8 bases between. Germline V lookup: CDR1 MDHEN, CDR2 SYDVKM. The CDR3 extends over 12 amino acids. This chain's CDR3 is CASSSRGNTIYF. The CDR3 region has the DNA TGTGCCAGCAGTTCAAGGGGGAACACCATATATTTT. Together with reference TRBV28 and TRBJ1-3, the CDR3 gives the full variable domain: DVKVTQSSRYLVKRTGEKVFLECVQDMDHENMFWYRQDPGLGLRLIYFSYDVKMKEKGDIPEGYSVSREKKERFSLILESASTNQTSMYLCASSSRGNTIYFGEGSWLTVV.

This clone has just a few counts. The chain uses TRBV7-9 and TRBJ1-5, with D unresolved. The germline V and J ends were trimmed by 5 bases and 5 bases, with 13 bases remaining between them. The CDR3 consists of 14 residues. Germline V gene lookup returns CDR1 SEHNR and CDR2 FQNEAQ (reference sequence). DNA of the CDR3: TGTGCCAGCAGCAACGGGTTTTGGGATCAGCCCCAGCATTTT. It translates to CASSNGFWDQPQHF.

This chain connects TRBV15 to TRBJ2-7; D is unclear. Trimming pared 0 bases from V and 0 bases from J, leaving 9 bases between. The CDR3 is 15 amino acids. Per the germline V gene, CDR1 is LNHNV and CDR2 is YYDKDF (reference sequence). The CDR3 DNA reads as TGTGCCACCAGCAGAGAGGCCCTTAACTCCTACGAGCAGTACTTC. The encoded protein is CATSREALNSYEQYF.

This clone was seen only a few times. CDR3 in amino acids: CASSLGPPGTDTQYF. CDR3 coding DNA: TGTGCCAGCAGCTTAGGGCCCCCGGGCACAGATACGCAGTATTTT. The J gene is TRBJ2-3, the V gene TRBV7-8; D uncertain. Trimming took 1 base from V and 1 from J, leaving 9 bases between them. The CDR3 extends over 15 amino acids. Looked up from germline, CDR1 is SGHVS and CDR2 is FQNEAQ.

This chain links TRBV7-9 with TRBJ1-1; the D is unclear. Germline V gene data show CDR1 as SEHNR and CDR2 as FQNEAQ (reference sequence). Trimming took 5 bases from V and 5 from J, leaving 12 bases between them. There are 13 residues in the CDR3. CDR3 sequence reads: CASSVLPRTEAFF. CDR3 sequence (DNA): TGTGCCAGCAGCGTATTACCGAGGACTGAAGCTTTCTTT.

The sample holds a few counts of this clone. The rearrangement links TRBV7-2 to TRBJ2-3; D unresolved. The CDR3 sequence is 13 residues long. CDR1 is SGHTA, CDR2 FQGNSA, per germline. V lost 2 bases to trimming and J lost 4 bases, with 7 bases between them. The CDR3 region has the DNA TGTGCCAGCAGCTTACGGTCTCCAGATACGCAGTATTTT. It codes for CASSLRSPDTQYF.

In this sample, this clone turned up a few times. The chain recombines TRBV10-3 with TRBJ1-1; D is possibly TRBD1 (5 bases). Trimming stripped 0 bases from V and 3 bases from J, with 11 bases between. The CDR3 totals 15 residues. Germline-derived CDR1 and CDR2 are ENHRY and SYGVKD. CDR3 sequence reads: CAISESSGRDTEAFF. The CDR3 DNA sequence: TGTGCCATCAGTGAGTCCTCAGGGAGGGACACTGAAGCTTTCTTT.

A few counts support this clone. Here the CDR3 DNA reads TGCGCCAGCACTAGGACAGGTGGCTATGGCTACACCTTC. Encoded protein: CASTRTGGYGYTF. The chain combines TRBV5-1 with TRBJ1-2; 7 bases line up with TRBD1. With 6 bases clipped from V and 4 bases from J, the junction kept 6 bases outside the gene matches. CDR3 size: 13 residues. Germline-derived CDR1 and CDR2 are SGHRS and YFSETQ.

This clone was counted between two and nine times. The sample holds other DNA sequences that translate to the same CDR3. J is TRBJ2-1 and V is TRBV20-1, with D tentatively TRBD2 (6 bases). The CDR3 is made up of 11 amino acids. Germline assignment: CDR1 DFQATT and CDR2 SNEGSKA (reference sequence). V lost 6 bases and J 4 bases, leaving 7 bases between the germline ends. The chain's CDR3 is CSASGYNEQFF. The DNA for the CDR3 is TGCAGTGCCAGCGGGTACAATGAGCAGTTCTTC.

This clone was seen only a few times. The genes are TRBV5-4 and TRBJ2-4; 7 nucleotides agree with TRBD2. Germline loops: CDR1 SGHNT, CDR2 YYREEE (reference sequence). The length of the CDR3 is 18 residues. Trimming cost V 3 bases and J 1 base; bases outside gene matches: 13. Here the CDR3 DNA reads TGTGCCAGCAGCTCCAGACTAGCTGGGGGATCGGCCAAAAACATTCAGTACTTC. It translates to CASSSRLAGGSAKNIQYF.

The CDR3 region has the DNA TGTGCCAGCAGTGAAGCGATAGTAGGGGGCACTGAAGCTTTCTTT. Residues: CASSEAIVGGTEAFF. The chain employs TRBV2 and TRBJ1-1; a possible D gene is TRBD1 (6 bases). The germline V gene has CDR1 SNHLY and CDR2 FYNNEI. This CDR3 is 15 amino acids long. With 0 bases removed from V and 4 bases from J, the gap between germline ends came to 12 bases.

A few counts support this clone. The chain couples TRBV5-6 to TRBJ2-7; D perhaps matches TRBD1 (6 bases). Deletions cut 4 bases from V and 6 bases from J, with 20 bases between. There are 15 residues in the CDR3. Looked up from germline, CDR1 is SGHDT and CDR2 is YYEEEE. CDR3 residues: CASSQSPTGLGEQYF. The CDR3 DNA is TGTGCCAGCAGCCAAAGCCCTACAGGGCTCGGCGAGCAGTACTTC.

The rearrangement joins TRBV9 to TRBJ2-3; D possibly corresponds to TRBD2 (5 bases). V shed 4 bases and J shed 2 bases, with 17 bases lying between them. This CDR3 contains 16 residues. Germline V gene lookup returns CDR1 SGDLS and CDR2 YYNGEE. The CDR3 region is CASSPMDSKVTDTQYF. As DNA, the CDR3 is TGTGCCAGCAGCCCAATGGACTCGAAAGTCACAGATACGCAGTATTTT. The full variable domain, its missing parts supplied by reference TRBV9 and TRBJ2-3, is DSGVTQTPKHLITATGQRVTLRCSPRSGDLSVYWYQQSLDQGLQFLIQYYNGEERAKGNILERFSAQQFPDLHSELNLSSLELGDSALYFCASSPMDSKVTDTQYFGPGTRLTVL.

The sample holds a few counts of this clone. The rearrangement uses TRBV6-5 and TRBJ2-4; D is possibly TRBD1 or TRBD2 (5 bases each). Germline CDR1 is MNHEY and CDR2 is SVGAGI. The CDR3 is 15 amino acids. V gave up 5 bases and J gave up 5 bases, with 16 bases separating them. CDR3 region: CASSPPGARENIQYF. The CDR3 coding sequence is TGTGCCAGCAGTCCCCCCGGGGCCAGAGAAAACATTCAGTACTTC.

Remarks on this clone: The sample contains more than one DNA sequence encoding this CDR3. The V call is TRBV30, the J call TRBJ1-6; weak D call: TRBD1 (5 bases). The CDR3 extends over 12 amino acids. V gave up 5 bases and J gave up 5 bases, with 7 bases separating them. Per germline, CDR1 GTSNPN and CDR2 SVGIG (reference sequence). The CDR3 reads CAWGGNNSPLHF. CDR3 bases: TGTGCCTGGGGGGGAAATAATTCACCCCTCCACTTT.

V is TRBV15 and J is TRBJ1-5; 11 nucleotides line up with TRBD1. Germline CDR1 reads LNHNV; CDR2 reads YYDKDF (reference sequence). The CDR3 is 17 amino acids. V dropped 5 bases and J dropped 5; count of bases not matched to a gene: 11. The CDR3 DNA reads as TGTGCCACCAGCGCCCGGACAGGGGGCTGGACCGATCAGCCCCAGCATTTT. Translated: CATSARTGGWTDQPQHF.

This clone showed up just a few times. DNA for the CDR3: TGTGCCAGCAGCCTCGGAACTAGTCGAACCGGGGAGCTGTTTTTT. Its protein is CASSLGTSRTGELFF. The chain couples TRBV6-6 to TRBJ2-2; perhaps TRBD2 as D (5 bases). Trimming took off 6 bases at V and 5 bases at J, with 16 bases between the two ends. The CDR3 has 15 amino acids. Germline CDR1 MNHNY, CDR2 SVGAGI (reference sequence).

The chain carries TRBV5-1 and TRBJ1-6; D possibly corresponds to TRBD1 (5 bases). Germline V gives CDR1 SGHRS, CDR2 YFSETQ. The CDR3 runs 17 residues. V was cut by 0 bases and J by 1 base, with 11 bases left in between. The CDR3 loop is CASSLGDSGSYNSPLHF. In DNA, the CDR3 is TGCGCCAGCAGCTTGGGGGACTCAGGATCCTATAATTCACCCCTCCACTTT. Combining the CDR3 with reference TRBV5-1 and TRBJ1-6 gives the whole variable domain KAGVTQTPRYLIKTRGQQVTLSCSPISGHRSVSWYQQTPGQGLQFLFEYFSETQRNKGNFPGRFSGRQFSNSRSEMNVSTLELGDSALYLCASSLGDSGSYNSPLHFGNGTRLTVT.

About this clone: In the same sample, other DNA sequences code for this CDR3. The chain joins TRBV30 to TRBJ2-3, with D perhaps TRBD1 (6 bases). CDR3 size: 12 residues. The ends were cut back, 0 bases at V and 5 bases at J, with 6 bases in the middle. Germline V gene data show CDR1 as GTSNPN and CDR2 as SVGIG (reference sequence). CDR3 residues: CAWSVQGDTQYF. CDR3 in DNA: TGTGCCTGGAGTGTACAGGGAGATACGCAGTATTTT.